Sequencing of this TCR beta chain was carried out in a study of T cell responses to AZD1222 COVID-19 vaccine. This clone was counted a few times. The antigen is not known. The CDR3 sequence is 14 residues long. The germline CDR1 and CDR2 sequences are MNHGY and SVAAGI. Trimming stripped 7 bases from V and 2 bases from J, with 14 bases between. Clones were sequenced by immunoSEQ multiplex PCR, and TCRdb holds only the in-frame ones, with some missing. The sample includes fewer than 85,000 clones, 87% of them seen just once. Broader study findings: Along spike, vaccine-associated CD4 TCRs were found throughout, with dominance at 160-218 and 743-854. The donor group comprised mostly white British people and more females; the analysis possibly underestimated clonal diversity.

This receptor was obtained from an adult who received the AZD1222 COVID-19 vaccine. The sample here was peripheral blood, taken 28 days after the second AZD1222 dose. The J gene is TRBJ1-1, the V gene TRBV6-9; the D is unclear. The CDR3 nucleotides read TGTGCCAGCATCCGCGAAATTAGAAACACTGAAGCTTTCTTT. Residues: CASIREIRNTEAFF.